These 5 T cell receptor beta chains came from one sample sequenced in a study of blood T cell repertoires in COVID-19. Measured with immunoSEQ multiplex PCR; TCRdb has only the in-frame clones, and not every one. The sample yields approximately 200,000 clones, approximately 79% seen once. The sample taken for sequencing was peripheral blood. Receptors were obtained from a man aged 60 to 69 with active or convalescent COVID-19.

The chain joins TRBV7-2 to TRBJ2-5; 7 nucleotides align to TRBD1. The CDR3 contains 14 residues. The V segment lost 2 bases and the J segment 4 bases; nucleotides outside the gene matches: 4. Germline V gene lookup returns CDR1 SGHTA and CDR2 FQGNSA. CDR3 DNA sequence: TGTGCCAGCAGCTTAACAGGGGTAGCAGAGACCCAGTACTTC. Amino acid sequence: CASSLTGVAETQYF.

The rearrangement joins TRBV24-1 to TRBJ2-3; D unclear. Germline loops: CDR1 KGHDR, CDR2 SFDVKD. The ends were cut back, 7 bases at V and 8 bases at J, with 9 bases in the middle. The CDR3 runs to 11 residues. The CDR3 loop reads CATRASGTQYF. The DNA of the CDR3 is TGTGCCACCAGGGCATCGGGTACGCAGTATTTT.

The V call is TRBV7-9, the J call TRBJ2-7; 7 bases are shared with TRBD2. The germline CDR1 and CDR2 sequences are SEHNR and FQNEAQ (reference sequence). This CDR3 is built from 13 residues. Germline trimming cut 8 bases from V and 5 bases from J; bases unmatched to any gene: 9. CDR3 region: CASSQQGGNEQYF. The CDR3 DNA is TGTGCCAGCTCCCAGCAGGGAGGGAACGAGCAGTACTTC.

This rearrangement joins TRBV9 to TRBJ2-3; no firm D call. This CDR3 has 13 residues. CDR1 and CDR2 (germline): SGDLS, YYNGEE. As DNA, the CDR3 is TGTGCTTCCTGCCCGGTAAACACAGATACGCAGTATTTT. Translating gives CASCPVNTDTQYF.

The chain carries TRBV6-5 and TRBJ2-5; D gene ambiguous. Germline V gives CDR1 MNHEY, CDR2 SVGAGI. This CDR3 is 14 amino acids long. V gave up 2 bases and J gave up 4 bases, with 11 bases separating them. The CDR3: CASSYGLARETQYF. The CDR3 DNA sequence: TGTGCCAGCAGTTACGGATTAGCAAGAGAGACCCAGTACTTC.